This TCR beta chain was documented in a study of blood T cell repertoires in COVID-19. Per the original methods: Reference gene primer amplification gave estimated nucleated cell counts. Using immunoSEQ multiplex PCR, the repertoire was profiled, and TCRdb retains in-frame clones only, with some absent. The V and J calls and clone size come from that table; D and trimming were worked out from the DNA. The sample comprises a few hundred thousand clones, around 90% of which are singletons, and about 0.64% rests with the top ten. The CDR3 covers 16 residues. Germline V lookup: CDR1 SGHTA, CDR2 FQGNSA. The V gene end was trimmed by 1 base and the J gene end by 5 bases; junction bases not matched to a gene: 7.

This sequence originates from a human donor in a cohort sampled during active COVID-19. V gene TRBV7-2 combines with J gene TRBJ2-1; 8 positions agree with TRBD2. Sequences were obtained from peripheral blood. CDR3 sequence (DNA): TGTGCCAGCAGCTTAGGGCAGCGGGAGAGGGACAATGAGCAGTTCTTC. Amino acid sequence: CASSLGQRERDNEQFF.